Below are 14 T cell receptor beta chains sequenced from a single sample in a study of cytomegalovirus exposure and HLA in healthy donors. Assay used: immunoSEQ multiplex PCR; TCRdb lists only in-frame clones, some missing. The data show approximately 120,000 clones, approximately 95% seen once. Input material: PBMCs. The origin of the receptors is a man aged 18 to 35 in good health and CMV-seronegative.

The genes are TRBV19 and TRBJ2-5, with D possibly matching TRBD1 (6 bases). V gave up 7 bases and J gave up 5 bases, with 14 bases separating them. There are 13 residues in the CDR3. Per germline, CDR1 LNHDA and CDR2 SQIVND (reference sequence). CDR3 coding DNA: TGTGCCAGTACCCCACAGGGCCGGGAGACCCAGTACTTC. Amino acids: CASTPQGRETQYF.

The chain has TRBV5-6 and TRBJ2-7, with D perhaps TRBD2 (6 bases). Trimming took off 1 base at V and 5 bases at J, with 10 bases between the two ends. The CDR3 covers 13 residues. The germline V gene has CDR1 SGHDT and CDR2 YYEEEE. The CDR3 region has the DNA TGTGCCAGCAGCTTGACGGGAGCGGACGAGCAGTACTTC. This encodes CASSLTGADEQYF.

The gene calls are TRBV7-3 and TRBJ2-1; 7 nucleotides match TRBD1. With 1 base clipped from V and 8 bases from J, the junction kept 2 bases outside the gene matches. The CDR3 loop spans 13 amino acids. In germline, CDR1 is SGHTA, CDR2 FQGTGA. The CDR3 nucleotides read TGTGCCAGCAGCTTAAACAGGGGCGATGAGCAGTTCTTC. As protein: CASSLNRGDEQFF. The full variable domain, completed using reference TRBV7-3 and TRBJ2-1, is GAGVSQTPSNKVTEKGKYVELRCDPISGHTALYWYRQSLGQGPEFLIYFQGTGAADDSGLPNDRFFAVRPEGSVSTLKIQRTERGDSAVYLCASSLNRGDEQFFGPGTRLTVL.

The chain is built from TRBV7-9 and TRBJ2-6; D is perhaps TRBD1 (7 bases). This CDR3 is built from 17 residues. The V end lost 7 bases, the J end lost 0 bases, and 16 bases lay between the germline ends. Germline CDR1 SEHNR, CDR2 FQNEAQ (reference sequence). CDR3 amino acids: CASKPRGANSGANVLTF. CDR3 nucleotide sequence: TGTGCCAGCAAACCCAGGGGGGCTAACTCTGGGGCCAACGTCCTGACTTTC.

The chain joins TRBV29-1 to TRBJ2-3; 7 nucleotides match TRBD2. The CDR3 sequence is 15 residues long. CDR1 SQVTM and CDR2 ANQGSEA come from the germline V gene. The V and J ends lost 6 bases and 0 bases, in that order; junction bases with no gene match: 9. The CDR3 is CSVDVGGGSTDTQYF. DNA of the CDR3: TGCAGCGTGGACGTCGGGGGAGGGAGCACAGATACGCAGTATTTT.

V gene TRBV6-5 combines with J gene TRBJ2-2, with 7 bases fitting TRBD2. Germline CDR1 and CDR2: MNHEY and SVGAGI. The length of the CDR3 is 16 residues. The V segment lost 2 bases and the J segment 4 bases; nucleotides outside the gene matches: 7. The CDR3 nucleotides read TGTGCCAGCAGTTACGGGAGGGGACCAAGCACCGGGGAGCTGTTTTTT. It translates to CASSYGRGPSTGELFF.

The V gene is TRBV5-1, the J gene TRBJ1-3; 8 bases are shared with TRBD1. The CDR3 covers 16 residues. Germline lookup yields CDR1 SGHRS and CDR2 YFSETQ. J gave up 0 bases and V 3 bases, and 5 bases lay outside the gene matches. The CDR3 coding sequence is TGCGCCAGCAGCTGGGGACAGGACTACTCTGGAAACACCATATATTTT. Residues: CASSWGQDYSGNTIYF. Full variable domain (rest looked up from reference TRBV5-1 and TRBJ1-3): KAGVTQTPRYLIKTRGQQVTLSCSPISGHRSVSWYQQTPGQGLQFLFEYFSETQRNKGNFPGRFSGRQFSNSRSEMNVSTLELGDSALYLCASSWGQDYSGNTIYFGEGSWLTVV.

The rearrangement joins TRBV7-6 to TRBJ2-3; no firm D call. Trimming left V 5 bases short and J 4 bases short, with 10 bases between. Germline CDR1 SGHVS, CDR2 FNYEAQ. CDR3 length: 13 residues. The CDR3 spells CASSTLSADTQYF. DNA for the CDR3: TGTGCCAGCAGCACCCTTTCGGCAGATACGCAGTATTTT. The whole variable domain, remainder taken from reference TRBV7-6 and TRBJ2-3, is GAGVSQSPRYKVTKRGQDVALRCDPISGHVSLYWYRQALGQGPEFLTYFNYEAQQDKSGLPNDRFSAERPEGSISTLTIQRTEQRDSAMYRCASSTLSADTQYFGPGTRLTVL.

The chain joins TRBV6-5 to TRBJ2-7; no clear D gene. The ends were cut back, 0 bases at V and 5 bases at J, with 8 bases in the middle. Germline loops: CDR1 MNHEY, CDR2 SVGAGI. CDR3 length equals 13 residues. CDR3 in amino acids: CASSYSSSNEQYF. As DNA, the CDR3 is TGTGCCAGCAGTTACTCGAGTAGCAACGAGCAGTACTTC.

The chain has TRBV27 and TRBJ2-7, with 12 bases that match TRBD2. J lost 1 base, V lost 8 bases, and 12 bases had no gene match. The germline gives CDR1 MNHEY, CDR2 SMNVEV (reference sequence). The CDR3 has 17 amino acids. The CDR3 nucleotides read TGTGCCAGCGCCTCAGGACTAGCGGGAACCTTTTCCTACGAGCAGTACTTC. Translation gives CASASGLAGTFSYEQYF.

The V call is TRBV11-1, the J call TRBJ2-3, with 9 nucleotides matching TRBD1. The CDR3 is made up of 16 amino acids. The ends lost 1 base at V and 4 bases at J; junction bases unmatched: 6. Per germline, CDR1 SGHAT and CDR2 FQDESV (reference sequence). CDR3 sequence: CASSLGHRGRPDTQYF. CDR3 DNA: TGTGCCAGCAGCTTAGGTCACAGGGGGCGACCAGATACGCAGTATTTT.

The rearrangement joins TRBV18 to TRBJ2-3; 7 nucleotides agree with TRBD2. Looked up from germline, CDR1 is KGHSH and CDR2 is LQKENI. Trimming removed 2 bases from V and 3 bases from J; junction bases left unmatched: 5. The CDR3 runs 15 residues. The CDR3 DNA reads TGTGCCAGCTCACCAGCGGGAGTTCCGACAGATACGCAGTATTTT. Protein sequence: CASSPAGVPTDTQYF.

V gene TRBV18 combines with J gene TRBJ1-1; 10 nucleotides match TRBD1. This CDR3 comprises 21 residues. Trimming cost V 3 bases and J 0 bases; bases outside gene matches: 19. Germline CDR1 and CDR2: KGHSH and LQKENI. The CDR3, as DNA: TGTGCCAGCTCACCTAGTCGTGGGGACAGGGGAAGTTTGGGGGTGAACACTGAAGCTTTCTTT. Its translation is CASSPSRGDRGSLGVNTEAFF.

The chain is built from TRBV2 and TRBJ1-2, with D possibly TRBD1 on 5 matching bases. From germline, CDR1 is SNHLY and CDR2 FYNNEI. CDR3 length: 12 residues. With 5 bases removed from V and 8 bases from J, the gap between germline ends came to 12 bases. Here the CDR3 DNA reads TGTGCCAGCAGTTTGGACAACGGGGGCTACACCTTC. Translation gives CASSLDNGGYTF.